This T cell receptor beta chain emerged from a study of blood T cell repertoires in COVID-19. Study-level information: In each case, the material was cDNA or gDNA derived from T cells, B-cell-depleted T cells, or PBMCs.

Per the authors' pipeline: Amplification from reference gene primers served as the basis for estimated nucleated cell counts. Produced via immunoSEQ multiplex PCR; TCRdb's table is partial and in-frame only. That table supplies the V and J calls and clone size; D and trimming were determined from the DNA. The repertoire holds about 240,000 clones, with roughly four fifths as singletons. This TCR came from an elderly woman with acute or convalescent COVID-19. Material for sequencing was peripheral blood.

CDR3 in DNA: TGTGCCAGCAGTTCGGGGGGCGTCACCGGGGAGCTGTTTTTT. This translates into CASSSGGVTGELFF. This chain joins TRBV7-3 and TRBJ2-2, with D possibly matching TRBD2 (7 bases). V gave up 6 bases and J gave up 4 bases, with 12 bases separating them. CDR3 length: 14 residues. Per the germline V gene, CDR1 is SGHTA and CDR2 is FQGTGA.